The rows below give T cell receptor beta chains drawn from one sample of a study of Ad26.COV2.S vaccination and SARS-CoV-2 variants. Sequencing was performed with immunoSEQ multiplex PCR; in TCRdb, only in-frame clones are kept and a portion is missing. The table has a few hundred thousand clones, 88% seen once. Sequenced here: peripheral blood, sampled in a trial of Ad26.COV2.S vaccine versus placebo. The receptors come from a person between 18 and 65 years old who received the Ad26.COV2.S COVID-19 vaccine or a placebo. Each CDR3 is given with its conserved first and last residue. Each record gives: V gene, J gene, CDR3 protein.

TRBV5-6	TRBJ1-3	CASSPGRMTSGNTIYF
TRBV2	TRBJ1-4	CASRQWNEKLFF
TRBV19	TRBJ1-5	CASSMRDRRNSNQPQHF
TRBV5-1	TRBJ1-2	CASSLAGEDYGYTF
TRBV28	TRBJ1-6	CASSVGEITGTSPLHF
TRBV12-2	TRBJ1-1	CASNISEGGRLTEAFF
TRBV4-1	TRBJ2-2	CASSRTGPLGGELFF
TRBV6-5	TRBJ2-2	CASSYSSENAGELFF
TRBV6-4	TRBJ2-1	CASRGLAGGSDNEQFF
TRBV5-4	TRBJ2-5	CASSSATTQETQYF
TRBV6-6	TRBJ2-2	CASSTEFGGGELFF